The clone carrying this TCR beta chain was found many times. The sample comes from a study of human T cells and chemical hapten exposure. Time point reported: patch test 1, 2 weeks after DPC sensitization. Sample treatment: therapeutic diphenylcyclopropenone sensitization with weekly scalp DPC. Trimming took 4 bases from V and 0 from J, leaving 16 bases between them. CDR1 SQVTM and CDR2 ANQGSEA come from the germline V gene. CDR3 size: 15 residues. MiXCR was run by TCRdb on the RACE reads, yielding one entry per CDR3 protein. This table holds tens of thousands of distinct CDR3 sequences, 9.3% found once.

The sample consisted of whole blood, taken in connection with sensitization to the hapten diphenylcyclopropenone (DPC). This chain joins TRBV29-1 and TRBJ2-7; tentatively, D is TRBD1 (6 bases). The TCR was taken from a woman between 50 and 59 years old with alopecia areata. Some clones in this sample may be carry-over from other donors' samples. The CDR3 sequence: CSVVGGGVPSYEQYF. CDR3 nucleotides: TGCAGCGTTGTAGGTGGGGGCGTCCCCTCCTACGAGCAGTACTTC.